Included here is one T cell receptor beta chain sequence, with context. The data are from a study of blood T cell repertoires in COVID-19. Whole-study context: Acute and convalescent COVID-19 specimens originated in the United States, Italy and Spain.

Trimming pared 3 bases from V and 4 bases from J, leaving 21 bases between. The CDR3 sequence is 17 residues long. Per the germline V gene, CDR1 is KGHSH and CDR2 is LQKENI. TCRdb keeps only in-frame clones here, not all; method: immunoSEQ multiplex PCR. The repertoire has roughly 130,000 clones, over 65% of them found once; the top ten carry roughly 4.3%. V is TRBV18 and J is TRBJ1-1, with D possibly being TRBD1 (5 bases). This TCR was recovered from a woman aged 70 to 79 with acute or convalescent COVID-19. Sequenced sample: peripheral blood. CDR3 DNA sequence: TGTGCCAGCTCACCTCCGGGGGGGAGTGCCTTGGGCACTGAAGCTTTCTTT. Translating gives CASSPPGGSALGTEAFF.